A single sample gave rise to the 2 T cell receptor beta chains below, sequenced in a study of blood T cell repertoires in COVID-19. Here immunoSEQ multiplex PCR was the method, and the copy in TCRdb shows in-frame clones only, minus some. The top ten clones hold about an eighth of a sample with roughly 15,000 clones, roughly four fifths of them seen once. Sequenced: peripheral blood. These receptor sequences come from a man between 60 and 70 years old with acute or convalescent COVID-19.

The rearrangement links TRBV6-2 or TRBV6-3 to TRBJ1-6; tentative D call: TRBD1 (6 bases). CDR1 and CDR2 from the germline V gene are MNHEY and SVGEGT. V shed 5 bases and J shed 6 bases, with 14 bases lying between them. This CDR3 contains 15 residues. CDR3 residues: CASSRHGQSNSPLHF. CDR3 in DNA: TGTGCCAGCAGTCGCCACGGACAGTCTAATTCACCCCTCCACTTT.

The CDR3 spells CASSQASSSGPLGEQFF. The CDR3 DNA reads TGTGCCAGCAGCCAAGCTAGTTCTAGCGGGCCCTTAGGTGAGCAGTTCTTC. V and J are TRBV3-1 (or the pseudogene TRBV3-2) and TRBJ2-1, with 8 bases aligning to TRBD2. The length of the CDR3 is 17 residues. J gave up 9 bases and V 1 base, and 14 bases lay outside the gene matches. Looked up from germline, CDR1 is LGHDT and CDR2 is YNNKEL (reference sequence).